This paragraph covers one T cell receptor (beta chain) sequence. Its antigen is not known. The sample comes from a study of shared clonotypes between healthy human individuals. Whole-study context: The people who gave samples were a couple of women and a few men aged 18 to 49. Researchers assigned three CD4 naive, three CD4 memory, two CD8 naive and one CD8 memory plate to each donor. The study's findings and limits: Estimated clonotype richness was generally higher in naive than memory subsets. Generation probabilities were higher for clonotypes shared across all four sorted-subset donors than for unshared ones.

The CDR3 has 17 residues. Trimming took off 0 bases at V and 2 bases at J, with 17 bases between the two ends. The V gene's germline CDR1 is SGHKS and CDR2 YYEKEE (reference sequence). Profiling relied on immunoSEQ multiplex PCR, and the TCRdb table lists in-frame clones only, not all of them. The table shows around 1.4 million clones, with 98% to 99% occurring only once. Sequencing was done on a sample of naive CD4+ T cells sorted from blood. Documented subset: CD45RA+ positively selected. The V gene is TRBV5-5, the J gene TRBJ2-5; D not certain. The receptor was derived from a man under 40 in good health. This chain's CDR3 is CASSLGGVSGGQETQYF. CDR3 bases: TGTGCCAGCAGCTTGGGCGGCGTGTCCGGCGGACAAGAGACCCAGTACTTC.